This paragraph covers one TCR beta chain sequence. As yet, its antigen is unknown. Trimming took 0 bases from V and 7 from J, leaving 8 bases between them. The V gene's germline CDR1 is SGHKS and CDR2 YYEKEE (reference sequence). This CDR3 is 13 amino acids long. This specimen comes from a study of post-analysis software for immune sequencing data. Broader study findings: A handful of TRBV segments were significantly more frequent in patients than in controls. TRBV5-6, TRBV5-1 and TRBV20-1 were among these segments.

The authors incorporated unique molecular identifiers into the TCR beta cDNA libraries. TCRdb redid the calling of the PCR reads with MiXCR, one entry per CDR3 protein. This sample has 650,000 to 900,000 distinct CDR3 sequences, with roughly 46% found just once. The V gene is TRBV5-5, the J gene TRBJ1-5; D gene uncertain. This receptor was taken from a girl between 5 and 17 years old with multiple sclerosis. Sequences were obtained from blood. CDR3 nucleotides: TGTGCCAGCAGCTTGGAACCGGTGCAGCCCCAGCATTTT. Translating it yields CASSLEPVQPQHF.